The next 3 T cell receptor beta chains were all read from a single sample in a study of sequential checkpoint blockade in melanoma (dated 2019 in TCRdb). The library came from the immunoSEQ multiplex PCR assay. The table was pulled from immuneACCESS by TCRdb, which kept in-frame rearrangements only. Such tables lose some clones; where checked, under half of the loss comes from unresolved V genes, and the rest has no known cause. This sample gives roughly 6,500 clones in total; roughly 26% of them show up just once. The ten top clones hold about 8.9% of the sample. What this sample's treatment or condition label stands for: randomized to nivolumab then ipilimumab (arm A) or the reverse (arm B). The sample in question was tumor tissue (inferred from file names), obtained from a patient given nivolumab and ipilimumab in sequence. These receptors came from a human donor with melanoma.

This chain uses TRBV28 with TRBJ1-3, with TRBD1 matching 8 bases. The CDR3 is 15 residues long. The V segment lost 6 bases and the J segment 2 bases; nucleotides outside the gene matches: 6. Looked up from germline, CDR1 is MDHEN and CDR2 is SYDVKM. The CDR3, as DNA: TGTGCCAGCAGCCTCGAGACAGGGGCTGGAAACACCATATATTTT. Translated, it gives CASSLETGAGNTIYF.

This clone came up once. The chain joins TRBV18 to TRBJ2-7; 8 bases fit TRBD1. The V gene end was trimmed by 2 bases and the J gene end by 6 bases; junction bases not matched to a gene: 3. Germline V gene data show CDR1 as KGHSH and CDR2 as LQKENI. The CDR3 consists of 13 residues. The CDR3 loop is CASSPVGTGEQYF. CDR3 nucleotides: TGTGCCAGCTCACCAGTTGGGACAGGCGAGCAGTACTTC.

This clone was recorded many times. This chain joins TRBV11-3 and TRBJ2-3; TRBD2 agrees at 9 bases. Germline V gene sequence: CDR1 SGHNT, CDR2 YENEEA. The CDR3 loop spans 14 amino acids. J gave up 5 bases and V 5 bases, and 5 bases lay outside the gene matches. The CDR3 DNA follows: TGTGCCAGCAGCCGACCTAGCGGGGAAGATACGCAGTATTTT. Translation: CASSRPSGEDTQYF. Full variable domain (outside the CDR3, taken from reference TRBV11-3 and TRBJ2-3): EAGVVQSPRYKIIEKKQPVAFWCNPISGHNTLYWYLQNLGQGPELLIRYENEEAVDDSQLPKDRFSAERLKGVDSTLKIQPAELGDSAVYLCASSRPSGEDTQYFGPGTRLTVL.